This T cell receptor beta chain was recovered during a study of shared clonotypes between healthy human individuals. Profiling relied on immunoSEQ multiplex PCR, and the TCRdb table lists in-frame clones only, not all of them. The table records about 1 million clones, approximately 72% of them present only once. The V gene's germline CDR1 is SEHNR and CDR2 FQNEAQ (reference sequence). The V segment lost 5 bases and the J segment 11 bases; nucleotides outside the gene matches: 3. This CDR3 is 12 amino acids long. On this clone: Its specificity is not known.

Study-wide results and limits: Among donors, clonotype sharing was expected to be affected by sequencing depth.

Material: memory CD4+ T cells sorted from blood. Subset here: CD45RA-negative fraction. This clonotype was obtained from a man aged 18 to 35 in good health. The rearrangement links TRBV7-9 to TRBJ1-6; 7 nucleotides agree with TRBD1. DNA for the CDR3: TGTGCCAGCAGCAACGGACAGGCACCCCTCCACTTT. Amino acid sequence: CASSNGQAPLHF.